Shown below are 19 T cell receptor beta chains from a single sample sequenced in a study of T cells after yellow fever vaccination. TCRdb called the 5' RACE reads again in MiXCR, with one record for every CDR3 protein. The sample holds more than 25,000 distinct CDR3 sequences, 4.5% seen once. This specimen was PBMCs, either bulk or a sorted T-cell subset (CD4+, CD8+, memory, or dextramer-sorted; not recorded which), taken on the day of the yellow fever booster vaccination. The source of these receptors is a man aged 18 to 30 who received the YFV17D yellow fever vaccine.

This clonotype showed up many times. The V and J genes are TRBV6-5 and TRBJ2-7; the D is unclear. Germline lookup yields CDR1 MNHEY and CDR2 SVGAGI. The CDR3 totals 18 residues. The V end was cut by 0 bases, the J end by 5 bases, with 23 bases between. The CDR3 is CASSYSKRLSPHGNEQYV. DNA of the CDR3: TGTGCCAGCAGTTACTCGAAGCGACTCAGCCCCCACGGCAACGAGCAGTACGTC.

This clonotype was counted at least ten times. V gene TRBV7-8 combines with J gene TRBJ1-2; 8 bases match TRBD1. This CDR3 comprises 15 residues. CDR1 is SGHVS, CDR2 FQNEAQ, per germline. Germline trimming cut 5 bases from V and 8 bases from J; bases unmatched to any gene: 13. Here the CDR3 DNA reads TGTGCCAGCAGCCCCCGTTTTCAGGGGGCAAGGGGCTACACCTTC. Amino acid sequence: CASSPRFQGARGYTF.

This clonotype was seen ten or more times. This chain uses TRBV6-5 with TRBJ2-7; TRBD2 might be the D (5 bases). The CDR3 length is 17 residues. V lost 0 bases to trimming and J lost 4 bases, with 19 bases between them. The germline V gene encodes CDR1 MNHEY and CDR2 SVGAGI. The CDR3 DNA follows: TGTGCCAGCAGTTACTCGACGGTGTGCAAGCGGAATTACGAGCAGTACGTC. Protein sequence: CASSYSTVCKRNYEQYV.

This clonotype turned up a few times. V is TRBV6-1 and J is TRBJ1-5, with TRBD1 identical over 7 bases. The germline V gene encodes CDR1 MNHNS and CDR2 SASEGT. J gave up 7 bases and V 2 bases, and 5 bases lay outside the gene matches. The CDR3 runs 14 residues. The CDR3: CASSETGQLQPQHF. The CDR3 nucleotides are TGTGCCAGCAGTGAAACGGGACAGCTCCAGCCCCAGCATTTT.

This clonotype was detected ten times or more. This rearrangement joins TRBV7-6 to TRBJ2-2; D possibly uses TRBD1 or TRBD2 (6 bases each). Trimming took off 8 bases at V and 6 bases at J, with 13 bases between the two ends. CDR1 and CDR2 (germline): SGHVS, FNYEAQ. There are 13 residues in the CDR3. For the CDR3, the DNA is TGTGCCAGCGGGGGGCAAAACTCCGGGGAGCTGTTTTTT. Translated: CASGGQNSGELFF.

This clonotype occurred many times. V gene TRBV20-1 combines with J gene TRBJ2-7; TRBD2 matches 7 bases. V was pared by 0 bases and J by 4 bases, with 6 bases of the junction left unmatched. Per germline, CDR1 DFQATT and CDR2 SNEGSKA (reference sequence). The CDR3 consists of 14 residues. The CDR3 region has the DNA TGCAGTGCTAGAGATGTATTGGGGGGGTACGAGCAGTACTTC. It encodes CSARDVLGGYEQYF.

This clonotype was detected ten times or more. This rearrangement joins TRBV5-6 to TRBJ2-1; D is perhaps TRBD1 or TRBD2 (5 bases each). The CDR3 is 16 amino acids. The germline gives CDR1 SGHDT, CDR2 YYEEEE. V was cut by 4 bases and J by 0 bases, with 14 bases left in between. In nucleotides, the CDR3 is TGTGCCAGCAGCCGGGGACCAGCGAGCTCCTACAATGAGCAGTTCTTC. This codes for CASSRGPASSYNEQFF.

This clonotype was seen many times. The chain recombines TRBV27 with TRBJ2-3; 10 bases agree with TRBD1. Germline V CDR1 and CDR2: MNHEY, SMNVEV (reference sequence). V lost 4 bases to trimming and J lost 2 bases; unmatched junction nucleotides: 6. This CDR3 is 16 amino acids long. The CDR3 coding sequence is TGTGCCAGCAGTTCGCGCGACAGGGGGCTCACAGATACGCAGTATTTT. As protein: CASSSRDRGLTDTQYF.

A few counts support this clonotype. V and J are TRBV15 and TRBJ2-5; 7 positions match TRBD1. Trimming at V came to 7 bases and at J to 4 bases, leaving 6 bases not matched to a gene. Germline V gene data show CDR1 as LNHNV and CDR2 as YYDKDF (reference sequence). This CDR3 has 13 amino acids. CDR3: CATTNGDRETQYF. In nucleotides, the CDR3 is TGTGCCACCACCAATGGGGACAGAGAGACCCAGTACTTC.

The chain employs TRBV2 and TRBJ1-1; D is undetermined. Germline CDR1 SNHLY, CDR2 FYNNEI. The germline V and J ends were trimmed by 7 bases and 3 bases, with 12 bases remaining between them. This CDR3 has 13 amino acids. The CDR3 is CASNRGRYTEAFF. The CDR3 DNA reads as TGTGCCAGCAATCGGGGAAGGTACACTGAAGCTTTCTTT.

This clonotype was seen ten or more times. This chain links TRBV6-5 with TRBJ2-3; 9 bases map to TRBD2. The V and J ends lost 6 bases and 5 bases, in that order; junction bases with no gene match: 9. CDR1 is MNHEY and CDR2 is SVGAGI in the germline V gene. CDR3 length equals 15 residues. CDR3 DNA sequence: TGTGCCAGCAGCCGACGCGGGGGGGCCTTAGATACGCAGTATTTT. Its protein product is CASSRRGGALDTQYF.

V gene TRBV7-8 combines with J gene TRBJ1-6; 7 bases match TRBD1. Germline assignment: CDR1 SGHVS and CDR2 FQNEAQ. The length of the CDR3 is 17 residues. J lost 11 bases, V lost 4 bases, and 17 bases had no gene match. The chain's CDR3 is CASSYAGGGVRITPLHF. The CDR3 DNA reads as TGTGCCAGCAGCTACGCGGGAGGGGGCGTGAGAATTACACCCCTCCACTTT.

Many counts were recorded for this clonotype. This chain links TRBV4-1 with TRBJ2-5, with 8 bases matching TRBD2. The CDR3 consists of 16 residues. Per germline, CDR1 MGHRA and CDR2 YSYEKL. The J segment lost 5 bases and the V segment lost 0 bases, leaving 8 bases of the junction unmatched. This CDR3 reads CASSQEPGLAGETQYF. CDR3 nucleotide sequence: TGCGCCAGCAGCCAAGAACCGGGCTTAGCGGGGGAGACCCAGTACTTC.

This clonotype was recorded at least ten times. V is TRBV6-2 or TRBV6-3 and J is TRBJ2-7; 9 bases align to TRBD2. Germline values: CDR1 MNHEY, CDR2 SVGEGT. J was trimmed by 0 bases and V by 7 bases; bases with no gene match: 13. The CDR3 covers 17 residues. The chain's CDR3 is CASTSLATSGLSYEQYF. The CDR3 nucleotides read TGTGCCAGCACATCTCTCGCGACTAGCGGCCTCTCCTACGAGCAGTACTTC.

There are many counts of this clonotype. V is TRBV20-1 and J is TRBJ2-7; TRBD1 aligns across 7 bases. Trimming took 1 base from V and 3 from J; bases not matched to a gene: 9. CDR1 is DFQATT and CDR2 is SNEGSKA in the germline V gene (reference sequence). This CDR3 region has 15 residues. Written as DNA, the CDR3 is TGCAGTGCTAGAGGCCCTGGGGACAGCCACTACGAGCAGTACTTC. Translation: CSARGPGDSHYEQYF.

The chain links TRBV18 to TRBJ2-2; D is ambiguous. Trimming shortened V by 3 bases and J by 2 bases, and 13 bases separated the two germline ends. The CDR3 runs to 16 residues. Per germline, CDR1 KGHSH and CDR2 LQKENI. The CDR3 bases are TGTGCCAGCTCACCGTCCAGGCAGGTCAACACCGGGGAGCTGTTTTTT. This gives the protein CASSPSRQVNTGELFF.

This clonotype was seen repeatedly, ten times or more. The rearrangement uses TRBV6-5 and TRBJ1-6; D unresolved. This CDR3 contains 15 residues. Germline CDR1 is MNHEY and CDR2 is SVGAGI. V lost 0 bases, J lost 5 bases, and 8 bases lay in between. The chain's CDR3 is CASSYSRRNNSPLHF. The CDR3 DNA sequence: TGTGCCAGCAGTTACTCCCGGAGGAATAATTCACCCCTCCACTTT.

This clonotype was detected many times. In DNA form, the CDR3 reads TGCAGTGCTCCGGACTCAAGAGAGGATGAGCAGTTCTTC. Protein: CSAPDSREDEQFF. The chain is built from TRBV20-1 and TRBJ2-1; a weak D match, TRBD2 (5 bases). The V gene lost 5 bases and the J gene lost 8 bases, with 16 bases spanning the gap. This CDR3 comprises 13 residues. The germline CDR1 and CDR2 sequences are DFQATT and SNEGSKA (reference sequence).

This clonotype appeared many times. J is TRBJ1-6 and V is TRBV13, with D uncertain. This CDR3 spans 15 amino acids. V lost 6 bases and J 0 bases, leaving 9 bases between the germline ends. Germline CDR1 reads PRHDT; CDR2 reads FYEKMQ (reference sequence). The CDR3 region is CASRTGSSYNSPLHF. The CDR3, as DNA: TGTGCCAGCAGAACGGGAAGCTCCTATAATTCACCCCTCCACTTT.